The clone carrying this TCR beta chain was observed at least ten times. Its antigen is as yet unknown. This sample is part of a study of human T cells and chemical hapten exposure. Study-level background: On the upper back, patch tests were applied with 0.01% DPC and read at 6 days. Women made up most patients, who had alopecia areata, totalis or universalis. Study findings and constraints: Counts of TCRs above 1 in 1000 frequency stayed unchanged with DPC sensitization. Clustering by CDR3 similarity yielded significantly more large clusters from expanded TCRs than controls.

TCRdb passed the RACE reads through MiXCR, listing each CDR3 protein once. The sample records tens of thousands of distinct CDR3 sequences, 7.5% to 9% being singletons. As for time point: patch test 1, 2 weeks after DPC sensitization. As to treatment: therapeutic diphenylcyclopropenone sensitization with weekly scalp DPC. Germline V gene data show CDR1 as DFQATT and CDR2 as SNEGSKA (reference sequence). The CDR3 runs to 15 residues. V dropped 6 bases and J dropped 0; count of bases not matched to a gene: 8. Sequencing used whole blood, obtained in connection with sensitization to the hapten diphenylcyclopropenone (DPC). The source is a woman aged 25 to 39 with alopecia areata. Some clones in this sample may be carry-over from other donors' samples. This chain joins TRBV20-1 and TRBJ1-5; TRBD1 aligns across 7 bases. CDR3 nucleotides: TGCAGTGCCCGCCAGGGGGGATATAGCAATCAGCCCCAGCATTTT. Residues: CSARQGGYSNQPQHF.